This T cell receptor beta chain was sequenced during a study of vaccination effects on CD4 cells after COVID-19. Study background: Both of the two convalescent patients gave a sample, one 16 days and one a week before vaccination. Study results and caveats: Convalescent patients were scarce in the study, and it lacked early post-infection timepoints. Marked clonal contraction of both clone types appeared late after vaccination.

Before sequencing, viral peptide pools were used by the ViraFEST assay to expand antigen-specific CD4+ T cells. Culture lasted roughly 9 days before CD4+ T cell isolation. By PCR, the person was confirmed to have had SARS-CoV-2 infection between March and December 2020. About 1.8 million PBMC were seeded per well and grown in the presence of about 10 IU/ml IL-2 and around 10 ug/ml peptides. Sequenced by immunoSEQ multiplex PCR; TCRdb stores in-frame clones only, minus some. This repertoire shows tens of thousands of clones, approximately 78% found once; its top ten account for about a sixth. Points on this clone: The antigen remains undetermined.

V was trimmed by 3 bases and J by 1 base, leaving 9 bases between them. In germline, CDR1 is MNHEY, CDR2 SMNVEV (reference sequence). This CDR3 has 14 amino acids. This sequence joins TRBV27 and TRBJ2-5; no definite D call. The receptor was isolated from a human donor who had a prior SARS-CoV-2 infection. The sequences come from CD4+ T cells from PBMCs cultured with HCoV-NL63 spike peptides, collected before COVID-19 vaccination. In DNA, the CDR3 is TGTGCCAGCAGTTTTTTCGGCAGCCAAGAGACCCAGTACTTC. As protein: CASSFFGSQETQYF.